This TCR beta chain was sequenced during a study of blood T cell repertoires in COVID-19. Looking at the study overall: Samples of COVID-19 (acute and convalescent) were obtained from the United States, Italy and Spain.

Some clones are missing from TCRdb's copy, which holds only in-frame ones; the method was immunoSEQ multiplex PCR. The sample consists of roughly 68,000 clones, 65% to 90% of them appearing once. This clonotype was sampled from a man in his fifties or sixties with acute or convalescent COVID-19. The sample comprised peripheral blood.

The CDR3 coding sequence is TGTGCCAGCAGGCCTACTAGCGGGGGGTTTACAGATACGCAGTATTTT. It encodes CASRPTSGGFTDTQYF. The chain couples TRBV11-2 to TRBJ2-3; 12 nucleotides line up with TRBD2. The J segment lost 3 bases and the V segment lost 6 bases, leaving 7 bases of the junction unmatched. CDR3 length: 16 amino acids. The germline V gene encodes CDR1 SGHAT and CDR2 FQNNGV.